This T cell receptor beta chain was retrieved from a study of Graves' ophthalmopathy and Graves' hyperthyroidism (dated by TCRdb to the late 2010s). About the full investigation: Hyperthyroidism was considered stable if no progression to ophthalmopathy occurred within 18 months of follow-up. A discovery set of 100 patients (roughly 43 ophthalmopathy, 55 to 60 stable hyperthyroidism) was enrolled to explore V-J signatures distinguishing ophthalmopathy from hyperthyroidism. TCR beta repertoire signatures were used to distinguish Graves' ophthalmopathy from Graves' hyperthyroidism and to predict progression to ophthalmopathy. In total, 135 blood samples were TCR-sequenced: 40 to 45 ophthalmopathy, 80 or so hyperthyroidism and approximately 17 hyperthyroidism-to-ophthalmopathy patients. For independent validation, a separate cohort was made up of around 18 hyperthyroidism patients plus 17 patients who later progressed from hyperthyroidism to ophthalmopathy. In several hyperthyroidism patients, the T-cell repertoires found in thyroid tissue were compared with those found in blood. After sampling, hyperthyroidism patients received methimazole starting at 30 mg daily, and ophthalmopathy patients received high-dose intravenous methylprednisolone. Paper-wide results and their limitations: In validation, the model predicted ophthalmopathy progression with 70.59% sensitivity and 72.22% specificity; eleven to twelve predicted patients were CT-confirmed with GO in a median of 6.5 months. Most expanded thyroid clonotypes with a frequency above 0.001 also appeared in blood, which suggests that blood repertoires may reflect the immune response in the thyroid. Sample size was not predetermined statistically, and investigators were not blinded to group allocation. In cross-validation, the 13-signature model distinguished ophthalmopathy from stable hyperthyroidism with less than 90% sensitivity and about 81% specificity, while in the test set the corresponding values were roughly 80% and 75%.

For repertoire sequencing, TCR beta CDR3 regions were amplified from RNA transcripts. A first-round RT-PCR used HTBI primers with the Qiagen OneStep RT-PCR kit, followed by a second-round multiplex PCR, size selection and purification. Libraries were sequenced paired-end with 100 bp reads on an Illumina HiSeq2000. The paper's processing steps were these. Reads were processed with SOAPnuke, discarding reads with adapters, uncalled bases, mean Phred below 15, or no exact constant-primer or identifier match. High-quality paired reads were merged with COPE v1.2.5. Each unique nucleotide sequence was treated as a clonotype, and MiTCR v1.1 was used to align the clonotypes to the IMGT TRB V, D and J references. Only V-J combinations with frequency above 0.0001 were analysed, covering around 99% of repertoires. A TCR clonal expansion and chaos score per V-J combination was defined as the ratio of F50 clonal expansion to chaos observed in the TCRdist matrix. Welch's t-statistics and random forest were used to narrow the features down to over ten V-J combinations, which were then fed into a naive Bayes classifier. The similarity between thyroid and blood repertoires was quantified using the Morisita-Horn index. TCRdb trimmed public reads at Q25 via fastp, called clones via MiXCR and kept in-frame beta chains. Every CDR3 protein is listed once, alongside the most common genes and DNA of its rows. TCRdb's processing, not the study's, gives the V and J calls here. This sample lists roughly 1.1 million distinct CDR3 sequences; around a third were detected once. Around 10% of the sample is taken by the ten largest.

In regard to this clonotype: No cognate antigen has been identified for it. A read error may account for a junction end that differs from germline.

Patients with hyperthyroidism were aged 18 to 65 years, had been newly diagnosed, and had a disease duration of less than 2 months. Anyone with other autoimmune diseases, uncontrolled infections, pregnancy or lactation was excluded from the study. Diagnosis relied on clinical symptoms, serum thyroxine, TRAb, thyroid ultrasound and orbital computed tomography. Trizol reagent was used to extract the total RNA, and its quality was then checked on an Agilent 2100 Bioanalyzer. CDR1 and CDR2 were assigned from the germline V gene as MNHEY and SVGAGI. The CDR3 measures 11 amino acids from cysteine to phenylalanine. Kept here is only the CDR3 DNA, which spans 33 bases and is read in frame from base 1.

This sequence originates from an adult man with Graves' hyperthyroidism. The sample comprised peripheral blood or thyroid tissue (not recorded which). The chain couples TRBV6-5 to TRBJ1-2; the D segment could be TRBD1, given 5 matching bases. The DNA sequence is given as TGTGCCAGCAGTCGGGTCGGGGCTTATGCCTTC. Its amino acids are CASSRVGAYAF.